The 2 T cell receptor beta chains presented below share a single source sample, sequenced in a study of shared clonotypes between healthy human individuals. This table comes from immunoSEQ multiplex PCR, and its TCRdb copy is limited to in-frame clones, with some not included. The profile shows 2 million to 2.5 million clones, about 93% of them singletons. Terminally differentiated effector memory CD45RA+ cells were excluded from the naive CD8 cells, which were CD45RO-negative and positively selected for CCR7. Sequenced sample: naive CD8+ T cells from PBMCs. Receptor source: a man aged 18 to 35 in good health. Some clones in this sample may be carry-over from other donors' samples.

CDR3 DNA sequence: TGTGCCAGCAGTCCCCGGACGGTTGGGGACCCTTCCTACGAGCAGTACTTC. Its protein is CASSPRTVGDPSYEQYF. The chain joins TRBV28 to TRBJ2-7, with D perhaps matching TRBD1 or TRBD2 (5 bases each). V shed 5 bases and J shed 1 base, with 21 bases lying between them. Germline CDR1 and CDR2: MDHEN and SYDVKM. This CDR3 is built from 17 residues.

The chain couples TRBV6-4 to TRBJ1-1; TRBD1 matches at 7 bases. Losses at the gene ends were 6 bases for V and 1 base for J; bases not matched to a gene: 8. The CDR3 runs 15 residues. CDR1 and CDR2 from the germline V gene are MRHNA and SNTAGT. The CDR3 region is CASRQHRGENTEAFF. The CDR3 DNA sequence: TGTGCCAGCAGGCAACACAGGGGAGAGAACACTGAAGCTTTCTTT.